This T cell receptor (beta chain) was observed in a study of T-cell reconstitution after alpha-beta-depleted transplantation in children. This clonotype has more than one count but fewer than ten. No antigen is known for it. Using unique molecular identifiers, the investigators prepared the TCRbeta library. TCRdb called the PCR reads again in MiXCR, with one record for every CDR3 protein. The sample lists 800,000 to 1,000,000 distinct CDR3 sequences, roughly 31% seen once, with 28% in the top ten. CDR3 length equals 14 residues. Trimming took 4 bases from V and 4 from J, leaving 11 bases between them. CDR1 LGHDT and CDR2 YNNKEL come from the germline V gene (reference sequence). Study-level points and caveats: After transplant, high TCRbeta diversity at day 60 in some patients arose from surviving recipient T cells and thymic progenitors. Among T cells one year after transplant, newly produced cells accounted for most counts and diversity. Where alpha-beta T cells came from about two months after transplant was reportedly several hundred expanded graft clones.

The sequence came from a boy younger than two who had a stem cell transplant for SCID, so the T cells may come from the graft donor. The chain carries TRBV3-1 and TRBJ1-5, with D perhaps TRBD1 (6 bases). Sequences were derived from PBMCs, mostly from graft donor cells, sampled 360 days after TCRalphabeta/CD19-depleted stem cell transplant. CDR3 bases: TGTGCCAGCAGCCCCGGGACACTAAATCAGCCCCAGCATTTT. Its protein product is CASSPGTLNQPQHF.